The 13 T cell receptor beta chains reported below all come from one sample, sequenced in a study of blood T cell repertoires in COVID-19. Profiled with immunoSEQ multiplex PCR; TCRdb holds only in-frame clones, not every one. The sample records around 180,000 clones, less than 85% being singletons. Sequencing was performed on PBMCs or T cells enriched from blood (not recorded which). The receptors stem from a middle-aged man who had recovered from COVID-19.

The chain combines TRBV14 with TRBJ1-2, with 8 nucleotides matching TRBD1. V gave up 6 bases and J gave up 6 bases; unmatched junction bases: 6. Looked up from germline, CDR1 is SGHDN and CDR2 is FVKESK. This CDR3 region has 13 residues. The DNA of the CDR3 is TGTGCCAGCAGGAGGACAGGGATAGATGGCTACACCTTC. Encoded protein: CASRRTGIDGYTF.

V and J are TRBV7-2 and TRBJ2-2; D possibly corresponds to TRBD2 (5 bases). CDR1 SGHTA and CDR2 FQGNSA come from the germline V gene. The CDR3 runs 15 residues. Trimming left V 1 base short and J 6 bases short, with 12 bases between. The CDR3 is CASSLGAGDPGELFF. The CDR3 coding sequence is TGTGCCAGCAGCTTAGGGGCGGGCGACCCCGGGGAGCTGTTTTTT. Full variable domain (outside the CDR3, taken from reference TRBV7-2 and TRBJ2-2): GAGVSQSPSNKVTEKGKDVELRCDPISGHTALYWYRQSLGQGLEFLIYFQGNSAPDKSGLPSDRFSAERTGGSVSTLTIQRTQQEDSAVYLCASSLGAGDPGELFFGEGSRLTVL.

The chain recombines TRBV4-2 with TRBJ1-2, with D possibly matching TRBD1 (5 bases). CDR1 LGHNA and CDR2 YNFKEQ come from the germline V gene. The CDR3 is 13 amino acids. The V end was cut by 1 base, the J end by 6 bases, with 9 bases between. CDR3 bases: TGTGCCAGCAGCCAAGTGACAGAGGATGGCTACACCTTC. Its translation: CASSQVTEDGYTF.

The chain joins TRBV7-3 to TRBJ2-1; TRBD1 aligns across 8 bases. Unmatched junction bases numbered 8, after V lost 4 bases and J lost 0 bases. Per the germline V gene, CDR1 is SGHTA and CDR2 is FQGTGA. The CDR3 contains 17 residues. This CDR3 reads CASSSGRDRFSYNEQFF. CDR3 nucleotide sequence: TGTGCCAGCAGCTCAGGCCGGGACAGGTTCTCCTACAATGAGCAGTTCTTC.

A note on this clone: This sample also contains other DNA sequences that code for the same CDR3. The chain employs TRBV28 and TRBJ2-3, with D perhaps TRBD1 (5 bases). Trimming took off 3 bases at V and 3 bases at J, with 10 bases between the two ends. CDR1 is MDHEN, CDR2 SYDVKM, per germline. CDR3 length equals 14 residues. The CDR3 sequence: CASSFLSGTDTQYF. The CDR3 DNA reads TGTGCCAGCAGTTTTCTCTCAGGGACAGATACGCAGTATTTT.

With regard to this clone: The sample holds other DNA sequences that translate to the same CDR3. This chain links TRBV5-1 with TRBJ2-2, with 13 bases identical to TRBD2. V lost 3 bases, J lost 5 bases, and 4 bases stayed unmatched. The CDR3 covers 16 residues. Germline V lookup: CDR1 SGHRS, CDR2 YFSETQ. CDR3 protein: CASSSRTSGGTGELFF. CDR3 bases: TGCGCCAGCAGCTCGAGGACTAGCGGGGGAACCGGGGAGCTGTTTTTT.

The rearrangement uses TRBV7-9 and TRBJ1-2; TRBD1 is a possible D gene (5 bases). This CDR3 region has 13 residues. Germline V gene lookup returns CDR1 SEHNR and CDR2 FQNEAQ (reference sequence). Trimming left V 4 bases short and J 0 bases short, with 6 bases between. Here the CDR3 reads CASSSQANYGYTF. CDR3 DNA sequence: TGTGCCAGCAGCTCACAGGCTAACTATGGCTACACCTTC.

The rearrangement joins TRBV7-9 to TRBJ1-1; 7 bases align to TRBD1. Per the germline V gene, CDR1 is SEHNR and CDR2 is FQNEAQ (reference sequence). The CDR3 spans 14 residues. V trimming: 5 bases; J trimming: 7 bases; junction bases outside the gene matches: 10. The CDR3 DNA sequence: TGTGCCAGCAGCCAATGGAAGGGGACAGATGAAGCTTTCTTT. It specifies CASSQWKGTDEAFF.

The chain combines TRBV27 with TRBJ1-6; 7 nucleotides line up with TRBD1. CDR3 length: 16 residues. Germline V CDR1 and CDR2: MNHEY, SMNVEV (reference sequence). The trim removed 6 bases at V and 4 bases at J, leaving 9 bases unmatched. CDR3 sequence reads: CASSIDPTGYNSPLHF. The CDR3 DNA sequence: TGTGCCAGCAGCATAGATCCGACAGGGTATAATTCACCCCTCCACTTT.

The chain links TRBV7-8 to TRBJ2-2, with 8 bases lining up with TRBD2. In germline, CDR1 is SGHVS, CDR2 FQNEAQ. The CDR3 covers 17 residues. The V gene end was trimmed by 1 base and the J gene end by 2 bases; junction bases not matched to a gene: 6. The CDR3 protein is CASSLGGGNINTGELFF. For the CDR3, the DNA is TGTGCCAGCAGCTTAGGCGGGGGGAACATCAACACCGGGGAGCTGTTTTTT.

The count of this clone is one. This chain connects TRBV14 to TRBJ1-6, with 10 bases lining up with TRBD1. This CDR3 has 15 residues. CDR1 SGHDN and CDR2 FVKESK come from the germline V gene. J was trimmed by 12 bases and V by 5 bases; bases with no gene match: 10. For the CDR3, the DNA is TGTGCCAGCAGCGAGAGGACAGGGGGTAAAGAACCCCTCCACTTT. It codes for CASSERTGGKEPLHF.

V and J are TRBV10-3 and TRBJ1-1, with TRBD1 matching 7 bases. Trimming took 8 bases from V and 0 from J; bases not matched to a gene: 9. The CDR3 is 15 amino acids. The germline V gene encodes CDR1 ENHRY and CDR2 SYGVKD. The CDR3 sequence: CAIGGPDRMNTEAFF. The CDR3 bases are TGTGCCATCGGGGGACCGGACAGGATGAACACTGAAGCTTTCTTT.

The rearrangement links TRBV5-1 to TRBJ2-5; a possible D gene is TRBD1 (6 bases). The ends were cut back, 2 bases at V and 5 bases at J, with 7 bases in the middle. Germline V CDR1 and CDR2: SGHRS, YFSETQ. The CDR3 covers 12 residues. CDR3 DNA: TGCGCCAGCAGCTTAAGGGGGGAGACCCAGTACTTC. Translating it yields CASSLRGETQYF.